The present TCR beta chain was sequenced within a study of blood T cell repertoires in COVID-19 (dated by TCRdb to about 2020). Looking at the study overall: Samples from collaborators originated in the United States, Italy and Spain and spanned both the acute and convalescent phases of COVID-19. Samples came from the ongoing ImmuneRACE study (first 160 participants) plus 1,254 subjects from 6 global collaborators. Deeply sampled blood TCRbeta repertoires from subjects exposed to, actively infected with, or recovered from COVID-19 were included in the dataset. The sample metadata nearly always contained a de-identified subject ID, COVID-19 status, age in years and sex. The repertoires were released in a freely available public database meant as a resource for research on the immune response to SARS-CoV-2. The prospective study material was composed of cDNA or gDNA derived from T cells, B-cell-depleted T cells, or PBMCs. Where available, HLA class I and class II types were obtained from metadata supplied by the sample provider rather than from assay-based typing.

Broad study findings and their caveats: Clinical and demographic metadata were provided uncurated, with the amount varying by source and participant.

The immunoSEQ Assay, a bias-controlled multiplex PCR, was used to amplify TCRbeta CDR3 regions from genomic DNA. The study's own analysis went as follows. The number of nucleated cells in each sample was estimated from the amplification of reference gene primers within the assay. To quantify the absolute abundance of each unique TCRbeta CDR3 rearrangement, sequence reads were collapsed and filtered. For each sample, productive Simpson clonality was calculated as the square root of Simpson's diversity index across productive rearrangements. TCRdb took over this immuneACCESS table, retaining in-frame rearrangements with V and J assigned. Such tables are incomplete; in checked studies, under half of the missing clones stem from an unresolved V gene, and the remainder is unexplained. The V and J calls and clone size come from that table; D and trimming were worked out from the DNA. Across this sample there are just under 65,000 clones, with more than 70% seen only once. Of the sample, around 6.3% is held by the ten largest clones.

Concerning this clone: The antigen this receptor binds is unknown. No much larger clone exists at a distance of one base, and base qualities are not known.

Each collaborating institution followed its own protocols to collect whole blood in K2EDTA tubes. For TCRbeta analysis, collaborator samples were shipped as frozen whole blood, as isolated PBMCs, or as DNA extracted from either sample type. The CDR3 contains 14 residues, cysteine and phenylalanine counted. CDR3 DNA is the only sequence kept; it has 42 bases, read in frame from the first base. Sequences LGHDT (CDR1) and YNNKEL (CDR2) are obtained from the germline V gene (reference sequence). V is cut by 1 base and J by 1 base, and the space between the germline ends is 6 bases. This TCR was sampled from a human donor in a cohort sampled during active COVID-19. The sequenced sample was peripheral blood. Recombination connected TRBV3-1 (or the pseudogene TRBV3-2) to TRBJ2-3; TRBD2 is a weak D gene call, 5 bases matching. The nucleotide sequence reads TGTGCCAGCAGCCAAGGGGGAGGCACAGATACGCAGTATTTT. Its amino acids are CASSQGGGTDTQYF.